What follows are 8 T cell receptor beta chains derived from one specimen sequenced in a study of tumor and adjacent non-tumor tissue in lung cancer. No cell sorting was done before RNA was extracted from the tissue. The library came from three nested PCR rounds adapted from ARM-PCR protocols. Each CDR3 protein gets one entry after TCRdb re-called the multiplex PCR reads with MiXCR. The sample consists of over 85,000 distinct CDR3 sequences, roughly 84% of them appearing once. The material sequenced was lung tumor tissue. Receptors were obtained from a man aged 65 to 85 with non-small cell lung cancer.

V usage is TRBV4-2 and J usage is TRBJ1-5; weak D call: TRBD1 (5 bases). Germline values: CDR1 LGHNA, CDR2 YNFKEQ. This CDR3 has 15 amino acids. Written as DNA, the CDR3 is TGTGCAAGCTGCCTTCAAGGGACTGGTGATCAGCCCCAGCATTTT. This encodes CASCLQGTGDQPQHF.

On this clonotype itself: This is likely a read error, given that the CDR3 carries no conserved phenylalanine or tryptophan at its end. The chain has TRBV5-4 and TRBJ2-3; 8 bases align to TRBD2. Per the germline V gene, CDR1 is SGHNT and CDR2 is YYREEE (reference sequence). The CDR3 extends over 15 amino acids. CDR3 nucleotides: TGTGCCAACAGCTGGCGGGGGGACCGGGCAGATACGCAGTATATT. This translates into CANSWRGDRADTQYI.

Worth noting for this clonotype: Sequence at one end of the junction differs from germline and may be a read error. The chain recombines TRBV6-6 with TRBJ2-7; no reliable D call. Germline CDR1 is MNHNY and CDR2 is SVGAGI (reference sequence). The CDR3 consists of 14 residues. CDR3 protein: CASSLTGDSYEKYF. The CDR3 bases are TGTGCCAGCAGTTTAACTGGCGACTCCTACGAGAAGTATTTC.

On this clonotype: In this CDR3 the conserved last residue, phenylalanine or tryptophan, is missing, so a read error is likely. The chain couples TRBV6-2 or TRBV6-3 to TRBJ2-2; D is unclear. CDR1 is MNHEY and CDR2 is SVGEGT in the germline V gene. The CDR3 runs 17 residues. Between the trimmed V and J ends, which lost 2 bases and 6 bases, there was a span of 19 bases. CDR3 nucleotides: TGTGCCAGCAGTTACCCAATAGGGCCTACTCTGGCCGGGGAGCTGTTTTCT. This translates into CASSYPIGPTLAGELFS.

Turning to this clonotype: At one boundary the junction diverges from the germline segment, which might be a read error. CDR3 residues: CSASTPRLAGDWTGELFF. DNA of the CDR3: TGCAGTGCTAGCACTCCCAGACTAGCGGGAGATTGGACCGGGGAACTGTTTTTT. The chain couples TRBV20-1 to TRBJ2-2, with 12 bases matching TRBD2. Germline V gene data show CDR1 as DFQATT and CDR2 as SNEGSKA (reference sequence). The CDR3 runs 18 residues.

Comments on this clonotype: A read error may produce the germline difference seen at one junction end. The chain employs TRBV5-5 and TRBJ1-5; D not certain. CDR3 length: 16 residues. The germline gives CDR1 SGHKS, CDR2 YYEKEE (reference sequence). The CDR3 region is CVSSFGTATGNQPQHF. DNA for the CDR3: TGTGTCAGCAGCTTTGGTACGGCAACAGGCAATCAGCCCCAGCATTTT.

The chain joins TRBV6-2 or TRBV6-3 to TRBJ2-3; D is ambiguous. The V end was cut by 2 bases, the J end by 3 bases, with 12 bases between. Germline V gene sequence: CDR1 MNHEY, CDR2 SVGEGT. CDR3 length: 15 amino acids. The CDR3 DNA follows: TGTGCCAGCAGTTACCGTACCCGGCAGACAGATACGCAGTATTTT. This encodes CASSYRTRQTDTQYF.

The chain is built from TRBV12-3 or TRBV12-4 and TRBJ2-3, with TRBD1 matching over 7 bases. The V segment lost 5 bases and the J segment 15 bases; nucleotides outside the gene matches: 17. This CDR3 spans 14 amino acids. CDR3 sequence: CASSPFPGTDRQYF. In DNA form, the CDR3 reads TGTGCCAGCAGTCCCTTTCCGGGGACAGATAGGCAATATTTT.